These T cell receptor beta chains were read from a single sample in a study of T-cell memory formation after mild COVID-19. One entry per CDR3 protein, called by TCRdb with MiXCR from the 5' RACE reads. The table lists approximately 480,000 distinct CDR3 sequences, 15% to 20% of them singletons, with 9% to 15% in the top ten. Source material: PBMCs or a T cell subset sorted from them (not recorded which). The receptors here all came from an adult woman who had mild COVID-19 (a few samples of this study predate the infection). Cell type and time point are not known. The CDR3 runs from the conserved cysteine through the conserved F or W. The order of the fields is clone size, V gene, J gene, D gene, CDR3 DNA, CDR3 protein. A D gene is named only where the DNA matches it firmly. Part of the rows lack a size; the others show once, few, many or a class for expanded clones.

few	TRBV7-9	TRBJ2-7	TRBD2	TGTGCCAGCAGCCCGCAGGGACTAGCGTTGGAGCAGTACTTC	CASSPQGLALEQYF
few	TRBV24-1	TRBJ2-1	TRBD2	TGTGCCACCAGTGATTGGACTAGCGGGGGTTACAATGAGCAGTTCTTC	CATSDWTSGGYNEQFF
NA	TRBV7-4	TRBJ2-7	NA	TGTGCCAGCAGCGCCCGGGACATAGCCTACGAGCAGTACTTC	CASSARDIAYEQYF
NA	TRBV7-2	TRBJ2-3	TRBD2	TGTGCCAGCAGCTTAGTAGCGGGAGGGCCTAGCACAGATACGCAGTATTTT	CASSLVAGGPSTDTQYF
NA	TRBV7-6	TRBJ1-4	TRBD1	TGTGCCAGCGGGGGGACAGTAGAGGAAAAACTGTTTTTT	CASGGTVEEKLFF
NA	TRBV5-1	TRBJ2-5	NA	TGCGCCAGCAGCTTGGGGTCCGGGACCATGAGGGAGACCCAGTACTTC	CASSLGSGTMRETQYF
NA	TRBV12-3/TRBV12-4	TRBJ2-1	NA	TGTGCCAGCAGTTTAGAGGCCCGGGTCTCCTACAATGAGCAGTTCTTC	CASSLEARVSYNEQFF
NA	TRBV29-1	TRBJ2-1	TRBD1	TGCAGCGTTGAAGAGTTCACAGGGGGACCCTCCTACAATGAGCAGTTCTTC	CSVEEFTGGPSYNEQFF
NA	TRBV2	TRBJ2-2	NA	TGTGCCAGCAGTGCCGGCCTTGGGACCGGGGAGCTGTTTTTT	CASSAGLGTGELFF
few	TRBV9	TRBJ2-1	NA	TGTGCCAGTCAACTAGCTTTCGACAATGAGCAGTTCTTC	CASQLAFDNEQFF
few	TRBV27	TRBJ2-1	NA	TGTGCCAGCAGATCCTCCCCAGGTAGCTCCTACAATGAGCAGTTCTTC	CASRSSPGSSYNEQFF
NA	TRBV7-2	TRBJ2-7	TRBD2	TGTGCCAGCAGCTCCAACCCTCGGGTCGCGGGAGAGTACGAGCAGTACTTC	CASSSNPRVAGEYEQYF
NA	TRBV23-1	TRBJ1-1	NA	TGCGCCAGCAGTCGAGCTTTCTTT	CASSRAFF
NA	TRBV11-1	TRBJ1-6	NA	TGTGCCAGCAGCTTACCCGGTGCTATGAATTCACCCCTCCACTTT	CASSLPGAMNSPLHF
few	TRBV4-1	TRBJ2-2	NA	TGCGCCAGCAGGGCCCCGGGAGTCGGGGAGCTGTTTTTT	CASRAPGVGELFF
NA	TRBV21-1	TRBJ2-2	NA	TGTGCCAGCAGCAAGGAGGATGGACCCCACAGGGGGTCCGGGGAGCTGTTTTTT	CASSKEDGPHRGSGELFF
NA	TRBV20-1	TRBJ2-2	TRBD2	TGCAGTGCCCCCCCTGGGACTAGCGGGGGAATCGGGGAGCTGTTTTTT	CSAPPGTSGGIGELFF
few	TRBV4-1	TRBJ2-1	TRBD2	TGCGCCAGCAGCCAAATAGCGGGGGCGTACAATGAGCAGTTCTTC	CASSQIAGAYNEQFF
NA	TRBV11-2	TRBJ2-6	NA	TGTGCCAGCAGCTCGTACTACTCTGGGGCCAACGTCCTGACTTTC	CASSSYYSGANVLTF
many	TRBV5-4	TRBJ2-1	TRBD1	TGTGCCAGCAGGACCGGGACAGGGGTAGGGGGTGAGCAGTTCTTC	CASRTGTGVGGEQFF
NA	TRBV27	TRBJ2-7	NA	TGTGCCAGCAGTTTTCCCCGGGGCGAGCAGTACTTC	CASSFPRGEQYF
few	TRBV10-3	TRBJ2-7	NA	TGTGCCATCAGTGAGGGCTCGTCCCGGGAGCAGTACTTC	CAISEGSSREQYF
once	TRBV7-2	TRBJ2-3	NA	TGTGCCAGCAGCTTAGAAACGTGGGGCACAGATACGCAGTATTTT	CASSLETWGTDTQYF
NA	TRBV12-3/TRBV12-4	TRBJ2-3	TRBD1	TGTGCCAGCAGCTTCAGGGGGCCAACGTACACAGATACGCAGTATTTT	CASSFRGPTYTDTQYF